This T cell receptor (beta chain) was retrieved from a study of control samples from healthy donors and cancer patients. The V and J ends lost 3 bases and 1 base respectively, with 6 bases between them. Germline V CDR1 and CDR2: MNHEY, SVGEGT. The CDR3 has 13 amino acids. The repertoire was sequenced with immunoSEQ multiplex PCR; TCRdb's copy has only in-frame clones and lacks some. The sample records tens of thousands of clones, approximately 91% being singletons. Sequencing was done on a sample of PBMCs. The sequence was collected from a man between 50 and 59 years old with lung cancer. The J gene is TRBJ1-1, the V gene TRBV6-2 or TRBV6-3; D uncertain. CDR3 sequence reads: CASSYTGNTEAFF. Here the CDR3 DNA reads TGTGCCAGCAGTTATACGGGGAACACTGAAGCTTTCTTT.